Following are 29 T cell receptor beta chains from one sample sequenced in a study of identical twins (dated by TCRdb to about 2016). To prepare the library, 5' RACE was applied. Instrument used: Illumina HiSeq 2000. TCRdb reanalyzed the raw reads on its own, using fastp at Q25 for trimming and MiXCR for clone calling, and kept in-frame beta chains. CDR3 protein sequences are deduplicated, and each keeps its most common genes and DNA. This sample gives some 240,000 distinct CDR3 sequences in total; about 8.3% of them show up just once. The ten largest clonotypes hold less than 4% of the sample. This sample was shared with a second study, whose subject was yellow fever vaccine responses in identical twins.

The source material was CD8+ T cells sorted from blood. These receptors originate from a young woman in good health.

The chain is built from TRBV11-2 and TRBJ2-4; 7 bases align to TRBD1. The CDR3 length is 15 residues. Germline CDR1 is SGHAT and CDR2 is FQNNGV. After removal of 5 bases from V and 0 bases from J, the junction contained 4 bases not matched to a gene. CDR3 in amino acids: CASSQGQLAKNIQYF. The CDR3 coding sequence is TGTGCCAGCAGCCAGGGACAGCTAGCCAAAAACATTCAGTACTTC. Using reference TRBV11-2 and TRBJ2-4 for the parts outside the CDR3, the full variable domain is EAGVAQSPRYKIIEKRQSVAFWCNPISGHATLYWYQQILGQGPKLLIQFQNNGVVDDSQLPKDRFSAERLKGVDSTLKIQPAKLEDSAVYLCASSQGQLAKNIQYFGAGTRLSVL.

In its sample, this clonotype ranks as medium-sized (0.01 to 0.1%). The chain is built from TRBV12-3 or TRBV12-4 and TRBJ1-4; a weak D match, TRBD1 (5 bases). V was clipped by 5 bases and J by 8 bases, with 15 bases between them. The CDR3 contains 14 residues. The CDR3 is CASSRTRGREKLFF. In DNA, the CDR3 is TGTGCCAGCAGTCGGACACGGGGTCGGGAAAAACTGTTTTTT.

The sample holds a few counts of this clonotype. The chain uses TRBV28 and TRBJ2-2; 7 positions agree with TRBD1. Germline V gene sequence: CDR1 MDHEN, CDR2 SYDVKM. The CDR3 runs 16 residues. With 6 bases clipped from V and 5 bases from J, the junction kept 12 bases outside the gene matches. This CDR3 reads CASRPLTGMLTGELFF. CDR3 nucleotide sequence: TGTGCCAGCAGGCCTCTGACAGGGATGTTAACCGGGGAGCTGTTTTTT.

This clonotype has a count of ten or more. This rearrangement joins TRBV14 to TRBJ2-1; 8 nucleotides match TRBD1. Unmatched junction bases numbered 6, after V lost 0 bases and J lost 5 bases. From germline, CDR1 is SGHDN and CDR2 FVKESK. The CDR3 length is 16 residues. The CDR3 DNA reads TGTGCCAGCAGCCAAGATGAAGGGACAGGAAACAATGAGCAGTTCTTC. Amino acid sequence: CASSQDEGTGNNEQFF.

This clonotype was picked up many times. The genes are TRBV20-1 and TRBJ2-7; 10 bases are a match to TRBD2. This CDR3 region has 14 residues. V shed 1 base, J shed 5 bases, and the junction held 5 bases outside the gene matches. CDR1 and CDR2 (germline): DFQATT, SNEGSKA (reference sequence). CDR3 DNA: TGCAGTGCTAGAGGTCCGGGACTAGCGAACGAGCAGTACTTC. It encodes CSARGPGLANEQYF.

The chain has TRBV27 and TRBJ2-7; 8 bases align to TRBD1. V was clipped by 5 bases and J by 0 bases; unmatched bases: 9. Germline V lookup: CDR1 MNHEY, CDR2 SMNVEV (reference sequence). CDR3 size: 16 residues. CDR3 protein: CASSPPPRGHSYEQYF. In DNA form, the CDR3 reads TGTGCCAGCAGTCCGCCCCCCAGGGGGCACTCCTACGAGCAGTACTTC.

Ten or more counts support this clonotype. V and J are TRBV4-2 and TRBJ2-1; TRBD2 matches 10 bases. The CDR3 consists of 16 residues. CDR1 and CDR2 from the germline V gene are LGHNA and YNFKEQ. Germline trimming cut 4 bases from V and 1 base from J; bases unmatched to any gene: 4. The chain's CDR3 is CASSPLAGESYNEQFF. CDR3 bases: TGTGCCAGCAGCCCGCTAGCGGGAGAGTCCTACAATGAGCAGTTCTTC.

Details on this clonotype: Just one base apart from a much larger clone, this may be a read error. The chain couples TRBV5-5 to TRBJ2-7, with 7 bases aligning to TRBD1. V lost 6 bases to trimming and J lost 5 bases; unmatched junction nucleotides: 8. This CDR3 is built from 13 residues. CDR1 SGHKS and CDR2 YYEKEE come from the germline V gene (reference sequence). CDR3 nucleotides: TGTGCCAGCAACCCCCGGGACAGCCACGAGCAGTACTTC. Translating gives CASNPRDSHEQYF.

In its sample, this clonotype was seen many times. The V gene is TRBV6-2 or TRBV6-3, the J gene TRBJ2-1; TRBD1 aligns across 8 bases. Germline loops: CDR1 MNHEY, CDR2 SVGEGT. The CDR3 loop spans 14 amino acids. Trimming took 5 bases from V and 3 from J; bases not matched to a gene: 3. The CDR3 loop reads CASSLTGDYNEQFF. The CDR3, as DNA: TGTGCCAGCAGTCTGACAGGGGACTACAATGAGCAGTTCTTC.

V gene TRBV7-9 combines with J gene TRBJ2-5; tentative D call: TRBD1 (5 bases). CDR3 length: 14 residues. CDR1 is SEHNR, CDR2 FQNEAQ, per germline (reference sequence). Trimming shortened V by 2 bases and J by 2 bases, and 9 bases separated the two germline ends. CDR3 coding DNA: TGTGCCAGCAGCTTACCACAGGAGCAAGAGACCCAGTACTTC. It encodes CASSLPQEQETQYF.

The V and J genes are TRBV18 and TRBJ2-7; D possibly corresponds to TRBD2 (6 bases). This CDR3 is 14 amino acids long. Germline V lookup: CDR1 KGHSH, CDR2 LQKENI. V was shortened by 3 bases and J by 3 bases, with 12 bases between the two germline ends. The CDR3 DNA is TGTGCCAGCTCACCTCCGAGCGGGTACTACGAGCAGTACTTC. Protein: CASSPPSGYYEQYF. The full variable domain, its missing parts supplied by reference TRBV18 and TRBJ2-7, is NAGVMQNPRHLVRRRGQEARLRCSPMKGHSHVYWYRQLPEEGLKFMVYLQKENIIDESGMPKERFSAEFPKEGPSILRIQQVVRGDSAAYFCASSPPSGYYEQYFGPGTRLTVT.

This clonotype turned up a few times. The chain links TRBV7-8 to TRBJ2-1, with 9 bases aligning to TRBD2. Trimming at V came to 1 base and at J to 12 bases, leaving 16 bases not matched to a gene. Per the germline V gene, CDR1 is SGHVS and CDR2 is FQNEAQ. This CDR3 is 17 amino acids long. Here the CDR3 DNA reads TGTGCCAGCAGCTTAGAGTTAGCGGGAGTCCTCCCTATGGGGCAGTTCTTC. Protein sequence: CASSLELAGVLPMGQFF.

This clonotype came up many times. The chain links TRBV7-9 to TRBJ1-3; no firm D call. Per the germline V gene, CDR1 is SEHNR and CDR2 is FQNEAQ (reference sequence). The V end lost 5 bases, the J end lost 4 bases, and 9 bases lay between the germline ends. This CDR3 comprises 13 residues. The CDR3: CASSLNYGNTIYF. The CDR3 region has the DNA TGTGCCAGCAGCCTCAATTACGGAAACACCATATATTTT. Together with reference TRBV7-9 and TRBJ1-3, the CDR3 gives the full variable domain: DTGVSQNPRHKITKRGQNVTFRCDPISEHNRLYWYRQTLGQGPEFLTYFQNEAQLEKSRLLSDRFSAERPKGSFSTLEIQRTEQGDSAMYLCASSLNYGNTIYFGEGSWLTVV.

The rearrangement uses TRBV4-3 and TRBJ2-1; TRBD2 aligns across 9 bases. Germline loops: CDR1 LGHNA, CDR2 YSLEER. Trimming cost V 0 bases and J 7 bases; bases outside gene matches: 13. This CDR3 has 18 amino acids. CDR3 residues: CASSQDRPSGEEWNEQFF. As DNA, the CDR3 is TGCGCCAGCAGCCAAGATCGGCCTAGCGGGGAGGAATGGAATGAGCAGTTCTTC.

This clonotype was counted at least ten times. The chain employs TRBV5-1 and TRBJ2-5; 10 bases agree with TRBD1. V was pared by 6 bases and J by 6 bases, with 8 bases of the junction left unmatched. Germline values: CDR1 SGHRS, CDR2 YFSETQ. The CDR3 has 14 amino acids. The CDR3 nucleotides are TGCGCCAGCACCCCGACAGGGGGCAGGAAGACCCAGTACTTC. This gives the protein CASTPTGGRKTQYF.

This clonotype was recorded a few times. The rearrangement uses TRBV7-9 and TRBJ2-7, with 11 bases that match TRBD1. Per germline, CDR1 SEHNR and CDR2 FQNEAQ (reference sequence). The CDR3 loop spans 16 amino acids. With V trimmed by 4 bases and J by 2 bases, 7 bases remained unmatched. The CDR3 loop reads CASSSTLGQGAYEQYF. CDR3 bases: TGTGCCAGCAGCTCGACATTGGGACAGGGGGCCTACGAGCAGTACTTC.

This clonotype has more than one count but fewer than ten. This rearrangement joins TRBV20-1 to TRBJ2-7, with 12 bases identical to TRBD2. Per the germline V gene, CDR1 is DFQATT and CDR2 is SNEGSKA (reference sequence). Trimming took 6 bases from V and 2 from J; bases not matched to a gene: 11. The CDR3 spans 16 residues. CDR3 DNA: TGCAGTGCCCCCAAAGAGAGACTAGCGGGAGCCTACGAGCAGTACTTC. Residues: CSAPKERLAGAYEQYF.

The rearrangement uses TRBV7-9 and TRBJ1-4; D might be TRBD1 (5 bases). V was pared by 3 bases and J by 6 bases, with 5 bases between. The CDR3 sequence is 12 residues long. Per the germline V gene, CDR1 is SEHNR and CDR2 is FQNEAQ (reference sequence). The CDR3 sequence is CASSLGDEKLFF. CDR3 sequence (DNA): TGTGCCAGCAGCTTGGGGGATGAAAAACTGTTTTTT.

The chain has TRBV19 and TRBJ2-7; D possibly uses TRBD1 or TRBD2 (5 bases each). The CDR3 covers 11 residues. Per germline, CDR1 LNHDA and CDR2 SQIVND (reference sequence). V shed 8 bases and J shed 3 bases, with 8 bases lying between them. The CDR3 nucleotides read TGTGCCAGTGGGGACCTCTACGAGCAGTACTTC. As protein: CASGDLYEQYF.

In its sample, this clonotype was seen many times. This chain uses TRBV5-5 with TRBJ2-1; D gene unclear. Germline CDR1 and CDR2: SGHKS and YYEKEE (reference sequence). The CDR3 runs 15 residues. V dropped 0 bases and J dropped 0 bases, with 7 bases sitting between them. The DNA of the CDR3 is TGTGCCAGCAGCTTGGACCCGAGCTCCTACAATGAGCAGTTCTTC. Translation gives CASSLDPSSYNEQFF.

This clonotype was found many times. V gene TRBV5-4 combines with J gene TRBJ2-2; D ambiguous. Germline CDR1 reads SGHNT; CDR2 reads YYREEE (reference sequence). The CDR3 is 15 residues long. Trimming took 0 bases from V and 7 from J, leaving 13 bases between them. The CDR3 DNA reads as TGTGCCAGCAGCTTGGAGACTCGGCGTAACGGGGAGCTGTTTTTT. Protein: CASSLETRRNGELFF.

The chain is built from TRBV3-1 and TRBJ2-1, with TRBD2 identical over 9 bases. With 0 bases clipped from V and 15 bases from J, the junction kept 15 bases outside the gene matches. The CDR3 runs 16 residues. Germline V gives CDR1 LGHDT, CDR2 YNNKEL (reference sequence). CDR3 protein: CASSQDSSGGPPRTFF. CDR3 DNA: TGTGCCAGCAGCCAAGATTCCAGCGGGGGGCCTCCGCGCACGTTCTTC.

This clonotype was counted only a few times. The genes are TRBV7-2 and TRBJ2-1, with TRBD1 as a possible D gene (6 bases). Trimming cost V 4 bases and J 7 bases, with 17 bases left between them. The CDR3 has 15 amino acids. Germline V gene lookup returns CDR1 SGHTA and CDR2 FQGNSA. In DNA, the CDR3 is TGTGCCAGCAGCTCCATTCCAACAACAGGGAATGAGCAGTTCTTC. Translated: CASSSIPTTGNEQFF.

This clonotype showed up many times. The chain has TRBV20-1 and TRBJ2-7, with D hard to call. CDR1 and CDR2 (germline): DFQATT, SNEGSKA (reference sequence). This CDR3 has 13 amino acids. Deletions cut 4 bases from V and 2 bases from J, with 12 bases between. CDR3 region: CSANPGETYEQYF. For the CDR3, the DNA is TGCAGTGCTAACCCGGGTGAGACCTACGAGCAGTACTTC.

This clonotype came up many times. The chain carries TRBV4-3 and TRBJ2-1; TRBD2 matches at 9 bases. Germline lookup yields CDR1 LGHNA and CDR2 YSLEER. The CDR3 has 17 residues. J gave up 3 bases and V 0 bases, and 6 bases lay outside the gene matches. CDR3 in amino acids: CASSQDGHSGSYNEQFF. CDR3 nucleotide sequence: TGCGCCAGCAGCCAAGACGGGCATAGCGGGAGCTACAATGAGCAGTTCTTC.

This chain joins TRBV11-2 and TRBJ2-7, with D possibly being TRBD2 (5 bases). V lost 5 bases and J 3 bases, leaving 17 bases between the germline ends. Germline assignment: CDR1 SGHAT and CDR2 FQNNGV. The CDR3 is 15 residues long. CDR3: CASSPFPGLDYEQYF. CDR3 coding DNA: TGTGCCAGCAGCCCATTCCCCGGACTGGACTACGAGCAGTACTTC.

This clonotype was detected ten times or more. This chain links TRBV5-1 with TRBJ2-1; TRBD1 might be the D (6 bases). Germline loops: CDR1 SGHRS, CDR2 YFSETQ. CDR3 size: 15 residues. Trimming shortened V by 2 bases and J by 1 base, and 10 bases separated the two germline ends. The CDR3 reads CASSFLGGSYNEQFF. Written as DNA, the CDR3 is TGCGCCAGCAGCTTCTTAGGGGGTTCCTACAATGAGCAGTTCTTC.

The V call is TRBV7-9, the J call TRBJ2-7; 13 bases agree with TRBD2. Germline CDR1 and CDR2: SEHNR and FQNEAQ (reference sequence). After removal of 5 bases from V and 2 bases from J, the junction contained 6 bases not matched to a gene. The length of the CDR3 is 16 residues. CDR3 sequence (DNA): TGTGCCAGCAGCACGAGGACTAGCGGGAGCCCCTACGAGCAGTACTTC. This translates into CASSTRTSGSPYEQYF.

This clonotype showed up many times. This chain links TRBV24-1 with TRBJ2-1; tentatively, D is TRBD2 (5 bases). Trimming stripped 0 bases from V and 0 bases from J, with 11 bases between. Germline values: CDR1 KGHDR, CDR2 SFDVKD. The CDR3 loop spans 17 amino acids. The CDR3 coding sequence is TGTGCCACCAGTGATTTGAGAGGGCCAAGCTCCTACAATGAGCAGTTCTTC. Translating it yields CATSDLRGPSSYNEQFF.